This TCR beta chain was obtained from a study of cytomegalovirus exposure and HLA in healthy donors. Overall study context: Unique TCRs from HLA-typed donors, 70 million to 100 million of them, were held in an early data release. Findings and caveats of the study: Previously analyzed data showed that most TCR beta V segments were productive at a frequency of about 87% or about 30%. Associated with cytomegalovirus, according to the listing, were approximately 160 TCR beta chains. Associated with HLA alleles at 0.05 false discovery rate in a later analysis were approximately 17,000 TCR beta sequences.

This clone was recorded once. Its antigen is unidentified. The germline gives CDR1 MNHEY, CDR2 SVGAGI. The CDR3 consists of 15 residues. Trimming shortened V by 6 bases and J by 0 bases, and 12 bases separated the two germline ends. PCR involved 60 Vbeta and 13 Jbeta primers. Using immunoSEQ multiplex PCR, the repertoire was profiled, and TCRdb retains in-frame clones only, with some absent. The sample gives approximately 160,000 clones, over 75% of which show up once; about 5.6% is in the top ten. The chain has TRBV6-5 and TRBJ2-1; D not resolved. The receptor comes from a man under 40 in good health and CMV-seropositive. The specimen sequenced was PBMCs. In DNA, the CDR3 is TGTGCCAGCAGCGACTCCCTATACTCCTACAATGAGCAGTTCTTC. Its protein product is CASSDSLYSYNEQFF.